The 9 T cell receptor beta chains in this list originate from one sample, sequenced in a study of shared clonotypes between healthy human individuals. Generated by immunoSEQ multiplex PCR, the TCRdb table keeps only in-frame clones and is missing some. The sample has 2 million to 2.5 million clones, roughly 93% seen once; the top ten hold about 0.38%. Material for sequencing was naive CD4+ T cells from PBMCs. Subset in this sample: CD45RA+ positively selected. The receptor set was obtained from a man younger than 30 in good health. Some clones in this sample may be carry-over from other donors' samples.

This rearrangement joins TRBV5-6 to TRBJ2-1; no firm D call. Deletions cut 4 bases from V and 6 bases from J, with 11 bases between. In germline, CDR1 is SGHDT, CDR2 YYEEEE. There are 13 residues in the CDR3. This CDR3 reads CASSRLPSNEQFF. In DNA, the CDR3 is TGTGCCAGCAGCCGCCTCCCCAGCAATGAGCAGTTCTTC.

This chain joins TRBV10-3 and TRBJ2-7; TRBD1 is a possible D gene (6 bases). Trimming took off 5 bases at V and 3 bases at J, with 14 bases between the two ends. The germline V gene has CDR1 ENHRY and CDR2 SYGVKD. The CDR3 length is 14 residues. The CDR3 protein is CAISQPGQDYEQYF. Written as DNA, the CDR3 is TGTGCCATCAGTCAGCCGGGACAAGACTACGAGCAGTACTTC.

The chain recombines TRBV6-5 with TRBJ2-1; possibly TRBD1 for D (6 bases). V lost 8 bases and J 0 bases, leaving 14 bases between the germline ends. CDR1 MNHEY and CDR2 SVGAGI come from the germline V gene. CDR3 size: 15 residues. The CDR3 is CASQRDTLSYNEQFF. As DNA, the CDR3 is TGTGCCAGCCAACGGGACACACTCTCCTACAATGAGCAGTTCTTC.

This sequence joins TRBV28 and TRBJ2-6; D is undetermined. The CDR3 has 15 residues. The V gene lost 3 bases and the J gene lost 0 bases, with 6 bases spanning the gap. Per germline, CDR1 MDHEN and CDR2 SYDVKM. This CDR3 reads CASSLRDSGANVLTF. The DNA of the CDR3 is TGTGCCAGCAGTTTGCGTGACTCTGGGGCCAACGTCCTGACTTTC.

The V and J genes are TRBV5-1 and TRBJ2-3, with D perhaps matching TRBD1 (6 bases). CDR3 size: 15 residues. With 4 bases removed from V and 2 bases from J, the gap between germline ends came to 14 bases. Germline V lookup: CDR1 SGHRS, CDR2 YFSETQ. The CDR3 loop reads CASSLQGSVTDTQYF. The DNA for the CDR3 is TGCGCCAGCAGCCTACAGGGCTCGGTCACAGATACGCAGTATTTT.

J is TRBJ2-3 and V is TRBV5-8; TRBD2 might be the D (6 bases). CDR3 size: 14 residues. The V end lost 3 bases, the J end lost 0 bases, and 8 bases lay between the germline ends. The V gene's germline CDR1 is SGHTS and CDR2 YDEGEE. CDR3 nucleotide sequence: TGTGCCAGCAGCTACGGGACTAGCACAGATACGCAGTATTTT. Residues: CASSYGTSTDTQYF.

This sequence joins TRBV5-1 and TRBJ2-7; 10 nucleotides line up with TRBD1. Germline V lookup: CDR1 SGHRS, CDR2 YFSETQ. The CDR3 covers 15 residues. Trimming cost V 2 bases and J 2 bases; bases outside gene matches: 4. DNA of the CDR3: TGCGCCAGCAGCTTCGGACAGGGGGGAACCTACGAGCAGTACTTC. This codes for CASSFGQGGTYEQYF.

The chain couples TRBV28 to TRBJ1-5; 8 nucleotides align to TRBD1. CDR3 length: 17 amino acids. After removal of 7 bases from V and 3 bases from J, the junction contained 14 bases not matched to a gene. Germline-derived CDR1 and CDR2 are MDHEN and SYDVKM. Here the CDR3 reads CASTSLVGQGANQPQHF. CDR3 sequence (DNA): TGTGCCAGCACTTCCCTCGTGGGCCAGGGGGCCAATCAGCCCCAGCATTTT.

V is TRBV5-4 and J is TRBJ2-5, with D maybe TRBD2 (5 bases). The V end was cut by 2 bases, the J end by 4 bases, with 18 bases between. This CDR3 has 16 residues. Germline V gene lookup returns CDR1 SGHNT and CDR2 YYREEE (reference sequence). This CDR3 is CASSFSRSGRRETQYF. The CDR3, as DNA: TGTGCCAGCAGCTTCAGTAGGAGCGGACGCAGAGAGACCCAGTACTTC.